The 31 T cell receptor beta chains given below trace back to one sample, sequenced in a study of beta chain features in type 1 diabetes. Sequencing targeted expressed TCRB transcripts, as all isolated RNA had been reverse transcribed. TCRdb's copy holds only in-frame clones and misses some; the assay was immunoSEQ multiplex PCR. The data show 500,000 to 700,000 clones, about 14% seen once. The sequencing input was naive CD4+ T cells from blood. All receptors derive from a man younger than 35 in good health.

As DNA, the CDR3 is TGTGCCAGCAGCCCGGGGAGGGCCTACTATGGCTACACCTTC. This sequence encodes CASSPGRAYYGYTF. This chain uses TRBV11-2 with TRBJ1-2; D gene unclear. V lost 5 bases and J 3 bases, leaving 13 bases between the germline ends. Germline loops: CDR1 SGHAT, CDR2 FQNNGV. This CDR3 region has 14 residues.

The chain employs TRBV6-1 and TRBJ1-2; D might be TRBD1 (5 bases). Germline V CDR1 and CDR2: MNHNS, SASEGT. The CDR3 has 17 amino acids. The V and J ends lost 2 bases and 1 base respectively, with 17 bases between them. The CDR3 sequence is CASSESFVGGFNYGYTF. The CDR3 bases are TGTGCCAGCAGTGAAAGCTTTGTCGGGGGTTTTAACTATGGCTACACCTTC.

This clone showed up just a few times. The chain links TRBV7-2 to TRBJ2-4, with 8 positions matching TRBD1. The ends lost 5 bases at V and 5 bases at J; junction bases unmatched: 5. CDR1 is SGHTA and CDR2 is FQGNSA in the germline V gene. CDR3 length: 14 residues. The CDR3 region is CASSTGGGENIQYF. CDR3 bases: TGTGCCAGCAGCACAGGGGGAGGTGAAAACATTCAGTACTTC.

This clone was counted a few times. The rearrangement links TRBV30 to TRBJ1-5, with 9 bases matching TRBD1. This CDR3 has 14 amino acids. Per the germline V gene, CDR1 is GTSNPN and CDR2 is SVGIG (reference sequence). Losses at the gene ends were 2 bases for V and 4 bases for J; bases not matched to a gene: 3. The DNA of the CDR3 is TGTGCCTGGAGTACAGGGGGCAGTAATCAGCCCCAGCATTTT. Translating it yields CAWSTGGSNQPQHF.

This clone was observed a few times. The chain joins TRBV2 to TRBJ2-4; tentative D call: TRBD1 (6 bases). Trimming pared 3 bases from V and 0 bases from J, leaving 12 bases between. The CDR3 runs to 16 residues. The germline gives CDR1 SNHLY, CDR2 FYNNEI. The CDR3 coding sequence is TGTGCCAGCAGTGATGCAGGGGACATAGCCAAAAACATTCAGTACTTC. Its protein is CASSDAGDIAKNIQYF. The full variable domain, its missing parts supplied by reference TRBV2 and TRBJ2-4, is EPEVTQTPSHQVTQMGQEVILRCVPISNHLYFYWYRQILGQKVEFLVSFYNNEISEKSEIFDDQFSVERPDGSNFTLKIRSTKLEDSAMYFCASSDAGDIAKNIQYFGAGTRLSVL.

The V call is TRBV18, the J call TRBJ2-3; a possible D gene is TRBD1 (6 bases). The length of the CDR3 is 14 residues. Trimming removed 3 bases from V and 4 bases from J, with 11 bases in between. Germline V gene data show CDR1 as KGHSH and CDR2 as LQKENI. CDR3 sequence: CASSPKPGADTQYF. In DNA, the CDR3 is TGTGCCAGCTCACCTAAGCCAGGGGCAGATACGCAGTATTTT.

There are a few counts of this clone. The V call is TRBV5-6, the J call TRBJ2-1; tentatively, D is TRBD1 (6 bases). The germline CDR1 and CDR2 sequences are SGHDT and YYEEEE. With 3 bases removed from V and 10 bases from J, the gap between germline ends came to 11 bases. This CDR3 has 12 amino acids. CDR3 residues: CASSWGRREQFF. In nucleotides, the CDR3 is TGTGCCAGCAGCTGGGGGCGGAGGGAGCAGTTCTTC.

This rearrangement joins TRBV6-1 to TRBJ2-6; 7 bases agree with TRBD1. The CDR3 length is 16 residues. The trim removed 2 bases at V and 0 bases at J, leaving 1 base unmatched. Germline V gene data show CDR1 as MNHNS and CDR2 as SASEGT. CDR3 amino acids: CASSERGHSGANVLTF. The CDR3 DNA follows: TGTGCCAGCAGTGAAAGGGGGCACTCTGGGGCCAACGTCCTGACTTTC.

This clone has more than one count but fewer than ten. The chain couples TRBV28 to TRBJ1-2; 8 nucleotides line up with TRBD1. J gave up 7 bases and V 8 bases, and 9 bases lay outside the gene matches. This CDR3 is built from 13 residues. Germline V gene lookup returns CDR1 MDHEN and CDR2 SYDVKM. The CDR3 reads CASGGQVVFGYTF. The CDR3 nucleotides read TGTGCCAGCGGGGGACAGGTCGTATTTGGCTACACCTTC.

This clone turned up a few times. This chain uses TRBV5-4 with TRBJ1-2; D is undetermined. Per the germline V gene, CDR1 is SGHNT and CDR2 is YYREEE (reference sequence). Trimming shortened V by 0 bases and J by 8 bases, and 14 bases separated the two germline ends. The CDR3 extends over 14 amino acids. The CDR3 reads CASSLGGGENGYTF. The CDR3 coding sequence is TGTGCCAGCAGCTTGGGCGGTGGCGAGAACGGCTACACCTTC.

This clone has only a few counts. The chain carries TRBV10-3 and TRBJ1-4; D possibly corresponds to TRBD1 (6 bases). The V and J ends lost 6 bases and 8 bases respectively, with 22 bases between them. Germline-derived CDR1 and CDR2 are ENHRY and SYGVKD. This CDR3 has 16 residues. CDR3 sequence: CAISSGHWGREEKLFF. The DNA for the CDR3 is TGTGCCATCAGCTCGGGACATTGGGGCAGGGAGGAAAAACTGTTTTTT.

This clone was seen a handful of times. This chain links TRBV18 with TRBJ1-1; D perhaps matches TRBD1 (5 bases). Germline V CDR1 and CDR2: KGHSH, LQKENI. V dropped 5 bases and J dropped 4 bases, with 14 bases sitting between them. The CDR3 spans 14 residues. The CDR3 loop reads CASSVGQGVTEAFF. CDR3 bases: TGTGCCAGCTCAGTGGGGCAGGGAGTCACTGAAGCTTTCTTT.

The rearrangement uses TRBV30 and TRBJ2-7, with 8 bases matching TRBD1. The CDR3 runs to 13 residues. V lost 2 bases and J lost 10; bases outside the gene matches: 10. The germline V gene has CDR1 GTSNPN and CDR2 SVGIG (reference sequence). This chain's CDR3 is CAWSSGPGGRQYF. Here the CDR3 DNA reads TGTGCCTGGAGTTCGGGCCCAGGGGGCAGACAGTACTTC.

CDR3 in amino acids: CSAGQGRNTIYF. CDR3 DNA sequence: TGCAGCGCCGGACAGGGAAGGAACACCATATATTTT. This chain joins TRBV29-1 and TRBJ1-3, with 8 bases matching TRBD1. With V trimmed by 7 bases and J by 7 bases, 6 bases remained unmatched. Germline CDR1 SQVTM, CDR2 ANQGSEA. This CDR3 has 12 amino acids.

The chain is built from TRBV13 and TRBJ2-7; 7 nucleotides align to TRBD1. The CDR3 runs to 14 residues. V lost 0 bases and J lost 2; bases outside the gene matches: 1. Germline V lookup: CDR1 PRHDT, CDR2 FYEKMQ (reference sequence). CDR3 region: CASSLGQGTYEQYF. The CDR3 DNA reads TGTGCCAGCAGCTTAGGACAGGGGACCTACGAGCAGTACTTC.

J is TRBJ1-1 and V is TRBV30; 8 bases map to TRBD1. Germline CDR1 and CDR2: GTSNPN and SVGIG (reference sequence). Unmatched junction bases numbered 10, after V lost 4 bases and J lost 6 bases. This CDR3 has 14 residues. This CDR3 is CAWKTYRGYSEAFF. CDR3 coding DNA: TGTGCCTGGAAAACGTACAGGGGGTATTCTGAAGCTTTCTTT.

This clone has a handful of counts. V and J are TRBV6-5 and TRBJ2-2, with D maybe TRBD1 (5 bases). Per germline, CDR1 MNHEY and CDR2 SVGAGI. CDR3 length: 14 amino acids. V lost 7 bases to trimming and J lost 4 bases, with 13 bases between them. CDR3 bases: TGTGCCAGCAAGCTACTGACAGTCACCGGGGAGCTGTTTTTT. It is translated as CASKLLTVTGELFF.

V and J are TRBV19 and TRBJ1-2, with 9 bases that match TRBD1. V was pared by 4 bases and J by 2 bases, with 5 bases of the junction left unmatched. Germline CDR1 reads LNHDA; CDR2 reads SQIVND (reference sequence). The CDR3 has 15 residues. The CDR3 DNA reads TGTGCCAGTAGTAGATCCGGGACAGGGAACTATGGCTACACCTTC. It encodes CASSRSGTGNYGYTF.

The chain joins TRBV29-1 to TRBJ2-3, with 13 bases identical to TRBD2. CDR3 length: 17 residues. The J segment lost 1 base and the V segment lost 4 bases, leaving 8 bases of the junction unmatched. Germline CDR1 is SQVTM and CDR2 is ANQGSEA. The CDR3 is CSVARGGLAGRTDTQYF. The CDR3 DNA reads TGCAGCGTTGCTAGGGGGGGACTAGCGGGGCGCACAGATACGCAGTATTTT.

The gene calls are TRBV21-1 and TRBJ1-5; TRBD1 is taken as the D call from the table, unchecked against the DNA. TRBV21-1 is termed a pseudogene. This CDR3 comprises 14 residues. The CDR3 bases are TGTGCCAGCAGCAAAGGACAGGGGACCCAGCCCCAGCATTTT. This encodes CASSKGQGTQPQHF.

The CDR3 loop reads CASSHSGTDTQYF. The CDR3 DNA reads as TGTGCCAGCAGCCACAGCGGAACAGATACGCAGTATTTT. This sequence joins TRBV14 and TRBJ2-3; D perhaps matches TRBD2 (5 bases). The CDR3 covers 13 residues. Per the germline V gene, CDR1 is SGHDN and CDR2 is FVKESK. Trimming removed 3 bases at V and 3 bases at J, with 7 bases between.

In its sample, this clone was seen a few times. V is TRBV28 and J is TRBJ2-5; D might be TRBD1 (6 bases). The V end was cut by 7 bases, the J end by 4 bases, with 16 bases between. CDR1 is MDHEN, CDR2 SYDVKM, per germline. The CDR3 spans 14 residues. In nucleotides, the CDR3 is TGTGCCAGCAACAGGGCCTTAGGTCGAGAGACCCAGTACTTC. It is translated as CASNRALGRETQYF.

There are a few counts of this clone. Other DNA sequences in this specimen translate into the identical CDR3. This sequence joins TRBV5-4 and TRBJ1-5; possible D gene TRBD1, 6 bases. There are 15 residues in the CDR3. V lost 0 bases, J lost 1 base, and 8 bases lay in between. The germline V gene has CDR1 SGHNT and CDR2 YYREEE (reference sequence). CDR3 nucleotide sequence: TGTGCCAGCAGCTTGGACAGGGCCAGCAATCAGCCCCAGCATTTT. Translated: CASSLDRASNQPQHF.

CDR3 amino acids: CASSKAGGTYNEQFF. CDR3 nucleotide sequence: TGTGCCAGCAGCAAAGCCGGGGGAACCTACAATGAGCAGTTCTTC. The chain has TRBV25-1 and TRBJ2-1, with a possible D match to TRBD2 (6 bases). Germline CDR1 reads MGHDK; CDR2 reads SYGVNS. CDR3 length equals 15 residues. V lost 6 bases, J lost 2 bases, and 14 bases lay in between.

This chain uses TRBV4-3 with TRBJ2-2; D unclear. The germline gives CDR1 LGHNA, CDR2 YSLEER. The ends were cut back, 0 bases at V and 1 base at J, with 9 bases in the middle. This CDR3 has 16 amino acids. The CDR3 protein is CASSQDLIRNTGELFF. In DNA form, the CDR3 reads TGCGCCAGCAGCCAAGATCTGATCCGGAACACCGGGGAGCTGTTTTTT.

The chain joins TRBV25-1 to TRBJ1-4; 9 bases are shared with TRBD1. The CDR3 covers 15 residues. CDR1 and CDR2 (germline): MGHDK, SYGVNS. With 4 bases clipped from V and 8 bases from J, the junction kept 8 bases outside the gene matches. The CDR3 sequence is CASSGTGTGSEKLFF. The CDR3 nucleotides read TGTGCCAGCAGTGGTACCGGGACAGGGAGCGAAAAACTGTTTTTT.

This clone was counted a few times. V gene TRBV14 combines with J gene TRBJ1-4; D ambiguous. Looked up from germline, CDR1 is SGHDN and CDR2 is FVKESK. The CDR3 runs to 13 residues. V lost 4 bases to trimming and J lost 8 bases, with 11 bases between them. The CDR3 loop is CASSRGLGEKLFF. In DNA form, the CDR3 reads TGTGCCAGCAGCCGGGGTTTGGGCGAAAAACTGTTTTTT.

J is TRBJ2-3 and V is TRBV5-4; 9 nucleotides align to TRBD1. V lost 5 bases and J lost 5; bases outside the gene matches: 9. From germline, CDR1 is SGHNT and CDR2 YYREEE (reference sequence). The CDR3 loop spans 15 amino acids. CDR3 loop: CASSSDRGFGDTQYF. The CDR3 DNA reads TGTGCCAGCAGTTCCGACAGGGGGTTTGGAGATACGCAGTATTTT.

This clone appeared a few times. The chain combines TRBV29-1 with TRBJ2-7, with unresolved D. This CDR3 has 11 residues. The germline CDR1 and CDR2 sequences are SQVTM and ANQGSEA. The ends were cut back, 4 bases at V and 4 bases at J, with 8 bases in the middle. CDR3 coding DNA: TGCAGCGTTGGTACGGAGTACGAGCAGTACTTC. This encodes CSVGTEYEQYF.

The chain employs TRBV28 and TRBJ2-1; D is perhaps TRBD2 (6 bases). CDR1 is MDHEN, CDR2 SYDVKM, per germline. CDR3 length equals 16 residues. V was clipped by 5 bases and J by 8 bases, with 22 bases between them. The CDR3 DNA follows: TGTGCCAGCAGTCCCCACAGGTTGGAGGGCCACTATGAGCAGTTCTTC. It codes for CASSPHRLEGHYEQFF.

This clone was seen more than once but under ten times. The rearrangement joins TRBV7-8 to TRBJ2-3; TRBD2 is a possible D gene (5 bases). This CDR3 region has 16 residues. V lost 1 base and J 0 bases, leaving 11 bases between the germline ends. The V gene's germline CDR1 is SGHVS and CDR2 FQNEAQ. CDR3 amino acids: CASSLGAGPSTDTQYF. DNA for the CDR3: TGTGCCAGCAGCTTAGGGGCGGGTCCTAGCACAGATACGCAGTATTTT.